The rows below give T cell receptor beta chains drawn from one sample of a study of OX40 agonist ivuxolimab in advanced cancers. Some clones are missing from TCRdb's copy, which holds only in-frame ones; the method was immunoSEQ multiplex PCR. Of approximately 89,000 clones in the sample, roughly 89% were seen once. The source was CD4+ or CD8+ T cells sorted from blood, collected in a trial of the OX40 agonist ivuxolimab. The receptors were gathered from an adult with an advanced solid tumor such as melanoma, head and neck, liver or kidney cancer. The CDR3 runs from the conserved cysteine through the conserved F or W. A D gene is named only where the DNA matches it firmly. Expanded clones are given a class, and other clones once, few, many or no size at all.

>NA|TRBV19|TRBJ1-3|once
CASSMRWGAGNTIYF
TGTGCCAGTAGTATGAGGTGGGGTGCTGGAAACACCATATATTTT
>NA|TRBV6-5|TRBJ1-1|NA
CASSYTGQNTEAFF
TGTGCCAGCAGTTACACAGGGCAGAACACTGAAGCTTTCTTT
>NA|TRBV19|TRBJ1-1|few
CASSPDKGGTEAFF
TGTGCCAGTAGTCCTGACAAAGGCGGCACTGAAGCTTTCTTT
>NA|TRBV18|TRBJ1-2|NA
CASSPRIRLPPQTDYGYTF
TGTGCCAGCTCACCAAGGATCCGTCTACCCCCTCAAACGGACTATGGCTACACCTTC
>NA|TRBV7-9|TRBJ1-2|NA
CASSFTNYGYTF
TGTGCCAGCAGCTTCACTAACTATGGCTACACCTTC
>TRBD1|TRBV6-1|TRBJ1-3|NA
CASSGGQGTFSGNTIYF
TGTGCCAGCAGTGGGGGACAGGGAACTTTCTCTGGAAACACCATATATTTT
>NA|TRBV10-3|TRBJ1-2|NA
CAISEGGDNYGYTF
TGTGCCATCAGTGAAGGAGGGGATAACTATGGCTACACCTTC
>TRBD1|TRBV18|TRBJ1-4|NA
CASSPPGQGRMFF
TGTGCCAGCTCACCCCCAGGACAGGGAAGGATGTTTTTT
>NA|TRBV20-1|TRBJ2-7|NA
CSALDGYEQYF
TGCAGTGCTTTGGACGGCTACGAGCAGTACTTC
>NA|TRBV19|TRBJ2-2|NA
CASSNPPGFGAGELFF
NA
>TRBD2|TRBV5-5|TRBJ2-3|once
CASSWEGLRTDTQYF
TGTGCCAGCAGCTGGGAGGGACTCCGCACAGATACGCAGTATTTT
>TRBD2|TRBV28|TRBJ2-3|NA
CASIGKRGGHPPSTDTQYF
TGTGCCAGCATAGGGAAGCGGGGGGGTCACCCACCTTCCACAGATACGCAGTATTTT
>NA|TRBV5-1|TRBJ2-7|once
CASSYGGLRALGEEQYF
TGCGCCAGCAGTTATGGGGGCCTCCGGGCCCTGGGGGAGGAGCAGTACTTC
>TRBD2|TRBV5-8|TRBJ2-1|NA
CGARGSSYNEQFF
TGTGGTGCGCGGGGGAGCTCCTACAATGAGCAGTTCTTC
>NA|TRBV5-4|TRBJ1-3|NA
CASSLEGNTIYF
TGTGCCAGCAGCTTAGAGGGAAACACCATATATTTT
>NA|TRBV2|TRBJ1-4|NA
CATRGGKGYEKLFF
TGTGCCACCCGAGGGGGGAAGGGGTACGAAAAACTGTTTTTT
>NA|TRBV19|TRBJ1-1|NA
CASSTRHRAQNTEAFF
TGTGCCAGTAGTACCCGGCACAGGGCTCAGAACACTGAAGCTTTCTTT
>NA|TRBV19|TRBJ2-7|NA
CASRNTQGSSYEQYF
TGTGCCAGTAGGAACACGCAGGGGTCCTCCTACGAGCAGTACTTC
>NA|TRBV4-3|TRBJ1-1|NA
CASSHDRDWNTEAFF
TGCGCCAGCAGCCACGACCGGGACTGGAACACTGAAGCTTTCTTT
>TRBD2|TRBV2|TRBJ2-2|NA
CASSGGLVTAGELFF
TGTGCCAGCAGTGGTGGACTAGTTACCGCCGGGGAGCTGTTTTTT
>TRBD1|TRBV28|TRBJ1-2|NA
CASSRRQGPYGYTF
TGTGCCAGCAGCCGACGACAGGGGCCCTATGGCTACACCTTC
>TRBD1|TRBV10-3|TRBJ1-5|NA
CAISELRGLGQPQHF
TGTGCCATCAGTGAACTCAGGGGGCTAGGGCAGCCCCAGCATTTT
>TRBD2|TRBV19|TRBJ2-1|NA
CASSTRASGAPMGQFF
TGTGCCAGTAGTACAAGGGCTAGCGGGGCACCGATGGGGCAGTTCTTC
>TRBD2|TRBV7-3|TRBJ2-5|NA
CASGKGRGGAGETQYF
TGTGCCAGCGGAAAGGGCCGCGGGGGGGCCGGGGAGACCCAGTACTTC
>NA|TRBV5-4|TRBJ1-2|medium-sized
CASSFSRVNYGYTF
TGTGCCAGCAGCTTTTCCCGTGTTAACTATGGCTACACCTTC
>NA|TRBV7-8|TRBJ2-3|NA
CASSLSRVTDTQYF
TGTGCCAGCAGCTTATCCAGGGTCACAGATACGCAGTATTTT